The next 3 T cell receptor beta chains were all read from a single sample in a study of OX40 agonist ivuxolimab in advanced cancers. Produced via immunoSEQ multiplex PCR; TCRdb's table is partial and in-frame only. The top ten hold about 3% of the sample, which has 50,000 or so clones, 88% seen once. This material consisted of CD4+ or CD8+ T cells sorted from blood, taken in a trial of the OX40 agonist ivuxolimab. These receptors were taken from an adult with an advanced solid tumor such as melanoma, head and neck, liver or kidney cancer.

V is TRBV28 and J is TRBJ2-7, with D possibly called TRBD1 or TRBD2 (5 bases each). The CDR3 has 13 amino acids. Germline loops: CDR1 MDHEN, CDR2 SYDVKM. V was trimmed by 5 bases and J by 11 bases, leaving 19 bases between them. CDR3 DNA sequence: TGTGCCAGCAGTCTGGGACCCATTACCGCCAAGTACTTC. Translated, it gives CASSLGPITAKYF.

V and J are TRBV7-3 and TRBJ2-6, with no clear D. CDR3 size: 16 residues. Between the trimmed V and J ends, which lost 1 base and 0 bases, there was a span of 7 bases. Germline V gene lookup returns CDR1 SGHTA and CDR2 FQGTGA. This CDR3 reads CASSLSATSGANVLTF. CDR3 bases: TGTGCCAGCAGCTTAAGTGCGACCTCTGGGGCCAACGTCCTGACTTTC.

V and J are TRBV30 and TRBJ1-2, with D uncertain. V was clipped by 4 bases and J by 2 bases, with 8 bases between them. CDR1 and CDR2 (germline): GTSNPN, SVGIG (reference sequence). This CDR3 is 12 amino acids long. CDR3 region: CAWTEGNYGYTF. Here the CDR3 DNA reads TGTGCCTGGACTGAGGGCAACTATGGCTACACCTTC.